This paragraph reports one TCR beta chain. The entry originates in a study of blood T cell repertoires in COVID-19. As originally analysed: Estimates of nucleated cell counts were drawn from the amplification of reference gene primers. The method was immunoSEQ multiplex PCR; TCRdb's version includes in-frame clones alone and lacks a portion of them. V, J and clone size are those of that table, while D and trimming were read from the DNA. Among fewer than 350,000 clones, approximately 90% were seen once, and the ten largest hold approximately 9.9%. Between the trimmed V and J ends, which lost 6 bases and 3 bases, there was a span of 12 bases. CDR1 is MDHEN and CDR2 is SYDVKM in the germline V gene. The CDR3 is 13 residues long.

Sequencing was done on a sample of peripheral blood. The sequence came from a young man with COVID-19, enrolled during active disease. V is TRBV28 and J is TRBJ2-7, with D tentatively TRBD1 (6 bases). The chain's CDR3 is CASRMTGVYEQYF. The CDR3 DNA reads as TGTGCCAGCAGAATGACAGGTGTCTACGAGCAGTACTTC.